This entry describes one T cell receptor (beta chain). Its antigen is unknown. The data belong to a study of cytomegalovirus exposure and HLA in healthy donors. Findings of the study overall: Reports state that TCR beta sequences accurately predicted most subjects' HLA-A and HLA-B alleles. One later analysis reportedly identified an Asian-associated ancestry cluster that showed fewer N-insertions than the approximately 700-donor mean.

The CDR3 is made up of 14 amino acids. From germline, CDR1 is MNHEY and CDR2 SMNVEV (reference sequence). Researchers ran the PCR with 60 Vbeta and 13 Jbeta primers. Assay used: immunoSEQ multiplex PCR; TCRdb lists only in-frame clones, some missing. The data contain about 250,000 clones, under 80% of them singletons. Healthy bone marrow donors supplied every sample. The receptor comes from a female donor in good health and CMV-seronegative. The sample taken for sequencing was PBMCs. This rearrangement joins TRBV27 to TRBJ2-5; TRBD1 matches 8 bases. Matching the DNA end better, TRBJ2-7 makes the J call doubtful. The CDR3 DNA sequence: TGTGCCAGCAGGGGACAGGCCCAAGGCTACGAGCAGTACTTC. This encodes CASRGQAQGYEQYF.